This T cell receptor beta chain was profiled in a study of cytomegalovirus exposure and HLA in healthy donors (dated 2017 in TCRdb). Study-wide context: In an earlier analysis of about 560 of the donors, 276 Gb of sequence data and about 110 million unique TCR beta sequences from roughly 180 million T cells were reported. An early release covering around 630 HLA-typed donors comprised about 310 gigabases of sequencing data and roughly 85 million unique TCR sequences. The genetic ancestry cluster associated with self-reported Caucasian donors included over 65% of the roughly 400 genotyped donors. The study was designed to test whether signatures of past pathogen exposure could be identified by cataloging public T cell receptors. Using immunosequencing, the study profiled T cell repertoires from around 680 subjects and related those repertoires to cytomegalovirus serostatus. Along with the roughly 700-subject first cohort, a separate validation cohort of 120 different subjects was used. The study combined high-throughput TCR immunosequencing, statistical association of individual TCRs with disease status, and machine learning to predict cytomegalovirus infection status. In a later analysis, previously published TCR beta repertoires from 550 to 700 donors were re-analyzed and high-resolution HLA genotyping was added so that TCR occurrence patterns could be studied. In the later analysis, no new phenotypic data were used to find candidate immune exposures; instead, reliance was placed on TCR beta sequences and their occurrence across donors. To decide whether each TCR beta V gene segment behaved as functional or pseudogenic, an earlier analysis of some 540 of the donors relied on high-throughput TCR beta sequencing. Alongside the repertoire data, information on donor age, sex, ethnicity and CMV serostatus was compiled. A later genetic analysis used genome-wide SNP genotypes for about 60% of the 666 donors, treating that subset as a discovery cohort. All discovery cohort repertoires had been generated using a single sequencing platform. Class I and class II HLA loci were covered by the typing at four-digit resolution. Typing coverage varied by locus: roughly 629-630 donors for A, B, C, DRB1 and DQB1; roughly 510 for DQA1; about 600 for DPA1; around 490 for DPB1. A handful of DR-DQ haplotypes were handled as single units for association and clustering because linkage in the cohort was strong. Among 350 to 400 genotyped donors of the cohort, an average of around 240,000 unique TCR beta nucleotide sequences were sequenced per donor, roughly 20% of them non-productive. The research as a whole found: Three of the identified cytomegalovirus-associated TCR beta chains were confirmed in vitro to be specific for cytomegalovirus antigens. The authors suggested that the approach could potentially be extended to other disease states and immunological phenotypes. This cohort had only TCR beta chains sequenced, and the lack of alpha or paired-chain data limited which features could be detected. Because HLA typing was missing for some donors at each locus, association tests included only the typed subset. In both the original and validation cohorts, the classifier was reported to diagnose cytomegalovirus status with high specificity and sensitivity. A further reported finding was that TCR beta sequences accurately predicted the HLA-A and HLA-B alleles for most subjects in the first cohort. Correlated functional status among segregating V segments might be attributable to linkage disequilibrium, but an unknown experimental factor could not be ruled out. Some IMGT-functional V segments, including TRBV6-2 and TRBV6-3, could not be distinguished by the 87-base-pair reads and were therefore excluded. When HLA alleles, especially DR and DQ, strongly co-occurred, attributing TCR associations to individual alleles was difficult. A cluster of highly shared sequence variants was judged likely to represent a technical artifact of the sequencing pipeline. Most TCR sequences were seen in very few donors, while some public TCRs were found in many individuals. Compared with equally common non-associated chains, HLA-associated TCR beta chains in a later analysis were more clonally expanded and had lower generation probabilities. The earlier analysis of approximately 590 of the donors excluded 15 to 20 rarely observed V segments, including chromosome 9 orphons, because counts were too low. In a later genetic analysis, a missense DCLRE1C variant was associated with V-gene and J-gene trimming of TCR beta chains, and the association was replicated in an independent cohort. Broadly in line with IMGT annotations, most TCR beta V segments showed up in productive rearrangements about 87% or about 30% of the time in an earlier analysis of 587 of the donors. In the study, 164 TCR beta chains were listed as associated with cytomegalovirus. The only immune exposure information available for the cohort was CMV serostatus. A later analysis found that most CMV-associated TCR beta chains appeared HLA-restricted, with HLA associations seemingly driven largely by CMV exposure. At a false discovery rate of 0.05, a later analysis linked under 20,000 TCR beta sequences to specific HLA alleles. Several of the top co-occurrence clusters appeared to be linked to parvovirus B19, influenza, CMV and Epstein-Barr virus, according to a later analysis. A later genetic analysis reported fewer N-insertions in productive TCRs among donors in an Asian-associated ancestry cluster than the roughly 720-donor mean. The presence/absence analyses assumed that sequencing depth was roughly uniform across donors, and that assumption may not be true. A later analysis found that TCR association rates varied across HLA loci, with DRB1 alleles showing the most associated TCRs and HLA-C alleles the fewest.

V lost 1 base and J lost 4 bases, and the count of bases not matched to a germline gene is 8. From the cysteine through the phenylalanine, the CDR3 covers 16 amino acids. The only DNA kept is the CDR3, 48 bases in frame from the first base. The germline V gene supplies CDR1 SNHLY and CDR2 FYNNEI. The cohort consisted of 666 healthy bone marrow donors. At the time of sampling, every cohort member was nominally healthy, though immune exposures that went unrecorded were likely present. The donor tested CMV seropositive and was one of the 289 seropositive cohort members. Each donor provided a peripheral blood sample, and peripheral blood mononuclear cells were used for TCR beta sequencing. The Qiagen DNeasy Blood Extraction Kit was used to extract genomic DNA from the blood cell samples. As for this clone: No cognate antigen has been identified for it.

Receptors were amplified or captured by the immunoSEQ multiplex PCR assay. For the multiplex PCR, a mixture combining 60 forward primers for TCR Vbeta segments and 13 reverse primers for TCR Jbeta segments was used. Amplification of the CDR3 region of rearranged TCR beta genes was performed with a multiplex PCR assay on genomic DNA. On the Illumina HiSeq System, the amplified TCR beta libraries were sequenced as 87-base-pair reads. The authors' analysis ran thus. In a later analysis, approximately 74 million unique TCR beta chains were counted across the 500 to 850 repertoires, and roughly 11 million of these chains were shared by at least two donors. To remove PCR and sequencing errors, raw reads were error-corrected and collapsed into unique sequences using a nearest-neighbor algorithm that merged closely related sequences. V, D and J gene segments were assigned by aligning CDR3 sequences to IMGT reference sequences. Each retained sequence needed at least a six-nucleotide match to both a V gene segment and a J gene segment. Rearrangements were classified as productive when the CDR3 lacked stop codons and remained in frame with V and J, and all other rearrangements were classified as non-productive. CDR3 was defined by IMGT convention, running from the second conserved V-encoded cysteine to the conserved J-encoded phenylalanine. The earlier analysis of 500 to 600 of the donors excluded sequences that lacked an unambiguous match to a single V gene segment. In an earlier analysis of about 590 of the donors, a V segment was called functional when productive rearrangements were above 56.7%, and segregating when the standard deviation between donors exceeded 5%. A statistical classification framework was built for diagnosing cytomegalovirus status from the catalog of TCR beta chain sequences. A later analysis assigned V and J genes by comparing TCR nucleotide sequences with IMGT/GENE-DB human TR gene sequences. A later analysis assigned CDR3 sequences and most-parsimonious VDJ recombination scenarios with the TCRdist pipeline. In a later analysis, each TCR beta chain was defined by its CDR3 amino acid sequence together with its V-gene family, and reads lacking a unique V-gene family were excluded. As a way to deal with suspected cross-contamination and a sequencing artifact, a later analysis dropped roughly 600 nucleotide sequences that were highly shared and had low generation probability. In a later analysis, a clonal expansion index for each public chain was calculated from normalized within-repertoire ranks of inferred template counts. A later analysis computed generation probabilities with a VDJ recombination model fitted to out-of-frame rearrangements, and checked the results against IGoR. A later analysis scored TCR-TCR, TCR-HLA and TCR-CMV co-occurrence with hypergeometric tests, applying a repertoire-size bias correction to TCR pairs. False discovery rates were estimated in a later analysis by permuting HLA or CMV assignments 20 times. In a later analysis, co-occurring TCRs were grouped using DBSCAN, and TCRdist sequence similarity was added for clustering within HLA-allele-positive subsets. Repertoires with fewer than 30,000 or more than 120,000 public chains were left out of co-occurrence clustering, as were about 5 repertoires with anomalous nucleotide sharing. The source is immuneACCESS, and TCRdb retained only in-frame sequences with V and J called. Part of the clones is not carried over; for the studies checked, unresolved V genes explain less than half of this, and the remainder is unexplained. V, J and clone size are those of that table, while D and trimming were read from the DNA. The sample's clone listing holds about 35,000 clones. The ten largest clones add up to approximately 4.5% of the sample.

The chain uses TRBV2 and TRBJ1-2, with 8 bases aligning to TRBD1. This sequence originates from a woman aged 40 to 55 in good health and CMV-seropositive. Sequencing used PBMCs. The DNA reads as follows: TGTGCCAGCAGTGAAGAGGACAGGGAACCATTCTATGGCTACACCTTC. It encodes CASSEEDREPFYGYTF. Supplemented by the reference TRBV2 and TRBJ1-2 proteins around the CDR3, the complete variable domain is EPEVTQTPSHQVTQMGQEVILRCVPISNHLYFYWYRQILGQKVEFLVSFYNNEISEKSEIFDDQFSVERPDGSNFTLKIRSTKLEDSAMYFCASSEEDREPFYGYTFGSGTRLTVV.